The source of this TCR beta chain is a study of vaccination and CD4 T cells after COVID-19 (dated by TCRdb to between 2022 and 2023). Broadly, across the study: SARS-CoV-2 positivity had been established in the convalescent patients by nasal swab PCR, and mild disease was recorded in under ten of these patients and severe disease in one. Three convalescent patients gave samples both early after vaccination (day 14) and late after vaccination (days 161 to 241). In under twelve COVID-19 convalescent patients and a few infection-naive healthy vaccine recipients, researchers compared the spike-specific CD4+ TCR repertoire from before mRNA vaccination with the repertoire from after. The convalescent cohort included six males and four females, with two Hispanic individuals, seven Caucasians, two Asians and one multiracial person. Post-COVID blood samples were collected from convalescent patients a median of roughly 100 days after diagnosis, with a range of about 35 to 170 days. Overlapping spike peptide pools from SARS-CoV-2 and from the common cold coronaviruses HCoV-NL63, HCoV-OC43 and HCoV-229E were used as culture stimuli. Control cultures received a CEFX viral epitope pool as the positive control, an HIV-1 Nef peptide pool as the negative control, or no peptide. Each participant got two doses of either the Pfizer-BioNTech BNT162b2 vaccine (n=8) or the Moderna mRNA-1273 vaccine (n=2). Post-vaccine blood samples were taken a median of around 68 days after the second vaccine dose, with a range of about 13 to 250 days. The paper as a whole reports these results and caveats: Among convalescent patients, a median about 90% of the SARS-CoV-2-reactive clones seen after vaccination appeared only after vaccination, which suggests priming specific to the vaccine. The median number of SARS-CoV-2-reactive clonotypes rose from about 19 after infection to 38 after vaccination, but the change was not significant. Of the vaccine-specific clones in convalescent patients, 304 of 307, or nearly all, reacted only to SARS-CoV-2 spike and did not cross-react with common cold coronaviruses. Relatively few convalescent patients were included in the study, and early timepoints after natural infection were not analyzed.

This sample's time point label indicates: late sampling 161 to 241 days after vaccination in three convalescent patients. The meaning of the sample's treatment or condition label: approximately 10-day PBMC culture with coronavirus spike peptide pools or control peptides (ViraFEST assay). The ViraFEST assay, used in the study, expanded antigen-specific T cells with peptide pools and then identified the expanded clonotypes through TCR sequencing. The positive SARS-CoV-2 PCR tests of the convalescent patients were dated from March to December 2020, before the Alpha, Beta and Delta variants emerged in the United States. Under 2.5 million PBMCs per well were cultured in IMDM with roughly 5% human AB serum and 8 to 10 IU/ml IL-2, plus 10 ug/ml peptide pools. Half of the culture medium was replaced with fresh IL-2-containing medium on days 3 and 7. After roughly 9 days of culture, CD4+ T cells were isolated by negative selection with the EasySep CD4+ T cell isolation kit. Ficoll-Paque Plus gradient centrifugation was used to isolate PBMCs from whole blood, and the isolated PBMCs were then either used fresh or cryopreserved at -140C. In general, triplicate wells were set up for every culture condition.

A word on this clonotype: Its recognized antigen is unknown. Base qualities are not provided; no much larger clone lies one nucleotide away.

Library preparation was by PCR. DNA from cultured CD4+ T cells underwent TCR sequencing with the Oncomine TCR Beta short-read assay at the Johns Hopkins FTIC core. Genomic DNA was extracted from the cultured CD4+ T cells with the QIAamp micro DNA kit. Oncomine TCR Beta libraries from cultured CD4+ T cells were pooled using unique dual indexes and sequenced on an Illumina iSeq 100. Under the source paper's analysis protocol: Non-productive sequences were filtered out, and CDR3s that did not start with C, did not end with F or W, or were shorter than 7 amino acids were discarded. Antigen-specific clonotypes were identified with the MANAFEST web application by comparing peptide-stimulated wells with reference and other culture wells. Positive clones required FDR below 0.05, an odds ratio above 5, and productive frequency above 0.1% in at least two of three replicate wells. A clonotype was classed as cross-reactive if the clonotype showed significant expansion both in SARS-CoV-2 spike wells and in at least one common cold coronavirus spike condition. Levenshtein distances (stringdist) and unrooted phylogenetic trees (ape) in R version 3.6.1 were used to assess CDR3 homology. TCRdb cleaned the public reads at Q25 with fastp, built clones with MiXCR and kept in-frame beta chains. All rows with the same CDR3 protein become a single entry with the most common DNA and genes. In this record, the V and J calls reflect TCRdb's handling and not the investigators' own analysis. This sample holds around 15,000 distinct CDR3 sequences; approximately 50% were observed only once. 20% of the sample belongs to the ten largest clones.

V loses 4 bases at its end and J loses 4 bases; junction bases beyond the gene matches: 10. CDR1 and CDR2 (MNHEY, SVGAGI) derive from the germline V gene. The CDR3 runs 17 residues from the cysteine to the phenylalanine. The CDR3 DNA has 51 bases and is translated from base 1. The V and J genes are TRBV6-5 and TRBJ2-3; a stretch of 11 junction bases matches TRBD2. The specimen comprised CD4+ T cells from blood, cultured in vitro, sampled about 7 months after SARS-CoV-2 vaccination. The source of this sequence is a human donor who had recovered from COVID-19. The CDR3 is CASSSPWTSGRADTQYF. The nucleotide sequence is TGTGCCAGCAGTTCCCCATGGACTAGCGGGCGGGCAGATACGCAGTATTTT.